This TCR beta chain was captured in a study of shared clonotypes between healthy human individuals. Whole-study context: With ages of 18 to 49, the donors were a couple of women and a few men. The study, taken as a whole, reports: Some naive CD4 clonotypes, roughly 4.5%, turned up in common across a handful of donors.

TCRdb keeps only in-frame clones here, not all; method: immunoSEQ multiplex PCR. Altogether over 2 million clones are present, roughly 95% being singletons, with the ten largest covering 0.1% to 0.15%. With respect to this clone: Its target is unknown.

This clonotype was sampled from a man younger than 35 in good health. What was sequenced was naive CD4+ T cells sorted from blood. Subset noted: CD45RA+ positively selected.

The CDR3 DNA sequence: TGCGCCAGCAGCCTACTCCCGATACAGGGGAACTATGGCTACACCTTC. Its translation is CASSLLPIQGNYGYTF. The V gene is TRBV4-1, the J gene TRBJ1-2; 7 nucleotides line up with TRBD1. The CDR3 is 16 residues long. From germline, CDR1 is MGHRA and CDR2 YSYEKL. V dropped 4 bases and J dropped 2; count of bases not matched to a gene: 10.